The rows below give T cell receptor beta chains drawn from one sample of a study of blood T cell repertoires in COVID-19. The repertoire was sequenced with immunoSEQ multiplex PCR; TCRdb's copy has only in-frame clones and lacks some. This sample yields approximately 110,000 clones, of which roughly 80% are seen a single time; roughly 19% belongs to the top ten. The sequenced sample was peripheral blood. The receptors were sampled from a man between 65 and 85 years old with active or convalescent COVID-19. The CDR3 runs from the conserved cysteine through the conserved F or W. The D gene is left open where the match is weak. The listing skips clone size in some rows; elsewhere it reads once, few, many or a size class.

v_gene	d_gene	j_gene	abundance	CDR3aa	CDR3nt
TRBV30	TRBD1	TRBJ2-7	-	CAGGQGKYEQYF	TGTGCCGGTGGACAGGGAAAATACGAGCAGTACTTC
TRBV19	-	TRBJ1-3	-	CASSMSVPGNTIYF	TGTGCCAGTAGTATGTCAGTGCCTGGAAACACCATATATTTT
TRBV2	-	TRBJ1-2	-	CASSFQGNNGYTF	TGTGCCAGCAGCTTCCAGGGAAACAATGGCTACACCTTC
TRBV24-1	TRBD2	TRBJ2-3	-	CATSPTSGSTDTQYF	TGTGCCACCAGCCCGACTAGCGGTTCCACAGATACGCAGTATTTT
TRBV25-1	TRBD1	TRBJ1-2	-	CASSEWYTGDDYGYTF	TGTGCCAGCAGTGAATGGTATACAGGGGACGACTATGGCTACACCTTC
TRBV3-1/TRBV3-2	-	TRBJ2-5	-	CASSQEWGGVETQYF	TGTGCCAGCAGCCAAGAGTGGGGGGGCGTAGAGACCCAGTACTTC
TRBV5-1	TRBD1	TRBJ1-6	-	CASRRTGGRDNSPLHF	TGCGCCAGCAGACGGACAGGGGGCAGGGATAATTCACCCCTCCACTTT
TRBV11-2	-	TRBJ1-3	-	CASSLGTVGRGEGNTIYF	TGTGCCAGCAGCTTAGGAACTGTAGGCAGGGGAGAAGGAAACACCATATATTTT
TRBV5-4	-	TRBJ1-1	-	CASSLQGLGNTEAFF	TGTGCCAGCAGCTTGCAGGGACTCGGCAACACTGAAGCTTTCTTT
TRBV6-5	TRBD1	TRBJ1-4	-	CATSGQGRVDEKLFF	TGTGCCACCTCGGGACAGGGAAGGGTGGATGAAAAACTGTTTTTT
TRBV6-2/TRBV6-3	-	TRBJ1-5	-	CASSPRGGSNQPQHF	TGTGCCAGCAGTCCAAGGGGGGGAAGCAATCAGCCCCAGCATTTT
TRBV9	TRBD2	TRBJ2-3	-	CASSVRTGGQDTQYF	TGTGCCAGCAGCGTGCGAACGGGGGGGCAAGATACGCAGTATTTT
TRBV5-1	TRBD1	TRBJ2-3	once	CASSGDRGRDTQYF	TGCGCCAGCAGCGGGGACAGGGGGAGAGATACGCAGTATTTT
TRBV6-5	TRBD1	TRBJ1-2	-	CASSYSEGADGYTF	TGTGCCAGCAGTTACTCCGAGGGGGCGGATGGCTACACCTTC
TRBV5-1	TRBD1	TRBJ1-1	-	CASRLPLGGITEAFF	TGCGCCAGCAGACTACCATTAGGGGGCATCACTGAAGCTTTCTTT
TRBV5-6	TRBD1	TRBJ2-7	-	CASSRDRYEQYF	TGTGCCAGCAGCCGGGACAGATACGAGCAGTACTTC
TRBV19	TRBD1	TRBJ1-4	few	CASSIRTGSEKLFF	TGTGCCAGTAGTATCCGGACAGGGAGTGAAAAACTGTTTTTT
TRBV19	TRBD1	TRBJ1-1	few	CASSRQGAKYTEAFF	TGTGCCAGTAGTAGACAGGGGGCGAAGTACACTGAAGCTTTCTTT
TRBV9	TRBD1	TRBJ2-7	few	CASSVGDRGYEQYF	TGTGCCAGCAGCGTGGGGGACAGGGGCTACGAGCAGTACTTC
TRBV28	-	TRBJ1-5	-	CASSLVEQPQHF	TGTGCCAGCAGTTTAGTGGAGCAGCCCCAGCATTTT
TRBV3-1/TRBV3-2	-	TRBJ1-6	-	CASSPEWGGNSPLHF	TGTGCCAGCAGCCCCGAGTGGGGGGGAAATTCACCCCTCCACTTT
TRBV11-2	TRBD1	TRBJ2-7	-	CASSLGGLGTGVGEQYF	TGTGCCAGCAGCTTAGGAGGTTTAGGTACAGGGGTTGGGGAGCAGTACTTC
TRBV2	-	TRBJ1-1	-	CASIWGEGRGTEAFF	TGTGCCAGCATATGGGGGGAGGGACGGGGCACTGAAGCTTTCTTT
TRBV6-1	-	TRBJ1-2	-	CASSEPGEGLYGYTF	TGTGCCAGCAGTGAACCGGGGGAGGGGCTCTATGGCTACACCTTC
TRBV14	TRBD1	TRBJ1-2	-	CASSRLQGGEEGYTF	TGTGCCAGCAGCCGCTTACAGGGGGGGGAAGAGGGCTACACCTTC
TRBV2	-	TRBJ1-2	-	CASSELGPANYGYTF	TGTGCCAGCAGTGAGTTGGGGCCAGCTAACTATGGCTACACCTTC
TRBV27	TRBD2	TRBJ2-7	-	CASSSLSGNPYEQYF	TGTGCCAGCAGTTCCCTTAGCGGGAACCCCTACGAGCAGTACTTC
TRBV15	-	TRBJ1-1	-	CATSSTRGAEAFF	TGTGCCACCAGCAGCACCAGGGGAGCTGAAGCTTTCTTT
TRBV30	-	TRBJ2-7	-	CAWSIGTRGREQYF	TGTGCCTGGAGTATAGGGACAAGAGGGCGCGAGCAGTACTTC
TRBV7-9	-	TRBJ2-3	-	CASSLLGVPDTQYF	TGTGCCAGCAGCTTACTAGGGGTCCCAGATACGCAGTATTTT
TRBV5-1	TRBD2	TRBJ2-3	-	CASSLGTSGSADTQYF	TGCGCCAGCAGCTTGGGGACTAGCGGGAGTGCAGATACGCAGTATTTT
TRBV11-2	-	TRBJ2-5	-	CASSYRRAGEETQYF	TGTGCCAGCAGCTACCGCCGAGCAGGGGAAGAGACCCAGTACTTC
TRBV7-9	-	TRBJ1-3	-	CASTFISGNTIYF	TGTGCCAGCACATTCATTTCTGGAAACACCATATATTTT
TRBV2	-	TRBJ2-3	-	CASSRGTSWTDTQYF	TGTGCCAGCAGTAGAGGGACTTCCTGGACAGATACGCAGTATTTT
TRBV11-2	TRBD1	TRBJ1-1	-	CASSYGQGFTEAFF	TGTGCCAGCAGCTACGGACAGGGCTTCACTGAAGCTTTCTTT
TRBV5-1	TRBD2	TRBJ2-3	-	CASSFQRGGSTDTQYF	TGCGCCAGCAGCTTCCAGCGGGGGGGGAGCACAGATACGCAGTATTTT
TRBV5-1	-	TRBJ2-1	once	CASSPQGSRYGNEQFF	TGCGCCAGCAGCCCGCAGGGGTCCCGTTACGGCAATGAGCAGTTCTTC